A selection of T cell receptor beta chains follows, all from one sample in a study of cytomegalovirus exposure and HLA in healthy donors. Assay used: immunoSEQ multiplex PCR; TCRdb lists only in-frame clones, some missing. The sample includes 210,000 or so clones, roughly 73% of them seen just once. The specimen sequenced was PBMCs. The receptors originated from a woman aged 30 to 39 in good health and CMV-seropositive. Each CDR3 is given with its conserved first and last residue. The order of the fields is V gene, J gene, D gene, clone size, CDR3 DNA, CDR3 protein. The D gene is left open where the match is weak. Not every row has a clone size; where given, it reads once, few, many or a size class.

V: TRBV7-2
J: TRBJ1-2
D: .
size: .
DNA: TGTGCCAGCAGACGAGGGCAGGTTGGCTACACCTTC
CDR3: CASRRGQVGYTF

V: TRBV5-1
J: TRBJ2-7
D: TRBD1
size: .
DNA: TGCGCCAGCAGCTTGGAGGCAGGGGGCCCCTACGAGCAGTACTTC
CDR3: CASSLEAGGPYEQYF

V: TRBV7-6
J: TRBJ2-7
D: TRBD2
size: .
DNA: TGTGCCAGCAGCCCCCTACTAGCGGGAGGCTCTTACGAGCAGTACTTC
CDR3: CASSPLLAGGSYEQYF

V: TRBV9
J: TRBJ2-2
D: TRBD2
size: .
DNA: TGTGCCAGCAGCGTATCCGGGAGGGGTAACGGGGAGCTGTTTTTT
CDR3: CASSVSGRGNGELFF

V: TRBV2
J: TRBJ2-3
D: TRBD1
size: .
DNA: TGTGCCAGCAGCGGGGGACAGGGAGGTAACACAGATACGCAGTATTTT
CDR3: CASSGGQGGNTDTQYF

V: TRBV20-1
J: TRBJ2-7
D: TRBD1
size: .
DNA: TGCAGTGCGACAGGGAATTACGAGCAGTACTTC
CDR3: CSATGNYEQYF

V: TRBV6-5
J: TRBJ1-2
D: TRBD1
size: .
DNA: TGTGCCAGCAGCACAACAGGGGGAAAAGGGTATGGCTACACCTTC
CDR3: CASSTTGGKGYGYTF

V: TRBV2
J: TRBJ2-1
D: .
size: .
DNA: TGTGCCTCGAGGCCACCCTACAATGAGCAGTTCTTC
CDR3: CASRPPYNEQFF

V: TRBV28
J: TRBJ2-1
D: .
size: .
DNA: TGTGCCAGCAGGCGGGCGGACAATGAGCAGTTCTTC
CDR3: CASRRADNEQFF

V: TRBV11-3
J: TRBJ2-1
D: .
size: few
DNA: TGTGCCAGCAGCTTAGATCAGGATTACAATGAGCAGTTCTTC
CDR3: CASSLDQDYNEQFF

V: TRBV11-2
J: TRBJ1-2
D: .
size: .
DNA: TGTGCCAGCAGCTTCGGGGGGCAAGTGGGTGGCTACACCTTC
CDR3: CASSFGGQVGGYTF

V: TRBV6-6
J: TRBJ1-5
D: .
size: .
DNA: TGTGCCAGCAGTTACGTACAGGGTAGCAATCAGCCCCAGCATTTT
CDR3: CASSYVQGSNQPQHF

V: TRBV7-2
J: TRBJ2-7
D: .
size: .
DNA: TGTGCCAGCAGCTCCCGGGGACTCCTCCACTCCTACGAGCAGTACTTC
CDR3: CASSSRGLLHSYEQYF

V: TRBV18
J: TRBJ2-7
D: .
size: .
DNA: TGTGCCAGCTCACCCTCAGGGATACACGAGCAGTACTTC
CDR3: CASSPSGIHEQYF

V: TRBV4-2
J: TRBJ2-3
D: TRBD2
size: few
DNA: TGTGCCAGCAGCCAAGGGAGCGGGGGGGCAGATACGCAGTATTTT
CDR3: CASSQGSGGADTQYF

V: TRBV11-3
J: TRBJ2-3
D: .
size: .
DNA: TGTGCCAGCAGCTTACAGGGCACAGATACGCAGTATTTT
CDR3: CASSLQGTDTQYF

V: TRBV15
J: TRBJ2-5
D: .
size: few
DNA: TGTGCCACCAGCAGAGATAGAGCGTCCACCCAGTACTTC
CDR3: CATSRDRASTQYF

V: TRBV6-5
J: TRBJ1-2
D: .
size: .
DNA: TGTGCCAGCAGTTACGGGAGGGGGTTCTATGGCTACACCTTC
CDR3: CASSYGRGFYGYTF

V: TRBV7-9
J: TRBJ1-2
D: .
size: .
DNA: TGTGCCAGCAGCCCCGACACCGATGGCTACACCTTC
CDR3: CASSPDTDGYTF

V: TRBV29-1
J: TRBJ1-3
D: .
size: .
DNA: TGCAGCGCCTGGGGCCTCTCTGGAAACACCATATATTTT
CDR3: CSAWGLSGNTIYF

V: TRBV11-2
J: TRBJ1-6
D: .
size: .
DNA: TGTGCCAGCAGCTTAGGGGACAAGACTTCACCCCTCCACTTT
CDR3: CASSLGDKTSPLHF

V: TRBV12-5
J: TRBJ1-5
D: TRBD1
size: .
DNA: TGTGCTAGTGGGGGACAGGGTGGTATAATGAGGAGCAATCAGCCCCAGCATTTT
CDR3: CASGGQGGIMRSNQPQHF

V: TRBV6-4
J: TRBJ1-5
D: TRBD1
size: .
DNA: TGTGCCAGCAGCGGGACAGGGGGACAGCCCCAGCATTTT
CDR3: CASSGTGGQPQHF

V: TRBV6-5
J: TRBJ1-2
D: TRBD1
size: few
DNA: TGTGCCAGCAGGAACAGGGGACCTAACTATGGCTACACCTTC
CDR3: CASRNRGPNYGYTF

V: TRBV5-5
J: TRBJ1-2
D: .
size: .
DNA: TGTGCCAGCAGCCCCACCCCCGACGGAGCTAACTATGGCTACACCTTC
CDR3: CASSPTPDGANYGYTF

V: TRBV4-2
J: TRBJ2-7
D: TRBD1
size: .
DNA: TGTGCCAGCAGCCAATCCTCGGGGACAGGTTTCTACGAGCAGTACTTC
CDR3: CASSQSSGTGFYEQYF

V: TRBV5-6
J: TRBJ1-1
D: .
size: .
DNA: TGTGCCAGCAGCCCCTTATCGGGAGACGAGAGCACTGAAGCTTTCTTT
CDR3: CASSPLSGDESTEAFF

V: TRBV5-4
J: TRBJ2-5
D: .
size: .
DNA: TGTGCCAGCAGCTTCAGAATGTACCAAGAGACCCAGTACTTC
CDR3: CASSFRMYQETQYF

V: TRBV27
J: TRBJ1-5
D: TRBD1
size: .
DNA: TGTGCCAGCAGTTCTTTGACAGGGAGCAATCAGCCCCAGCATTTT
CDR3: CASSSLTGSNQPQHF

V: TRBV19
J: TRBJ2-6
D: .
size: .
DNA: TGTGCCAGTACCCGCGGCGGCGAGGCCGGCGTCCTGACTTTC
CDR3: CASTRGGEAGVLTF

V: TRBV21-1
J: TRBJ1-5
D: .
size: .
DNA: TGTGCCAGCAGCAAAACTGAAGGGGGCCCTCTCAATCAGCCCCAGCATTTT
CDR3: CASSKTEGGPLNQPQHF

V: TRBV2
J: TRBJ2-2
D: TRBD2
size: once
DNA: TGTGCCAGCAGGACGGGTCCCAGGACTAGCGGGGGTTCGAACACCGGGGAGCTGTTTTTT
CDR3: CASRTGPRTSGGSNTGELFF

V: TRBV19
J: TRBJ1-5
D: .
size: .
DNA: TGTGCCAGTAGTAAAACAAATCAGCCCCAGCATTTT
CDR3: CASSKTNQPQHF

V: TRBV4-1
J: TRBJ2-2
D: TRBD1
size: .
DNA: TGCGCCAGCAGCCAATTGGGACAGGGGAACACCGGGGAGCTGTTTTTT
CDR3: CASSQLGQGNTGELFF

V: TRBV7-2
J: TRBJ2-7
D: .
size: .
DNA: TGTGCCAGCAGCGTACTGGCTGACGGGGTCTACGAGCAGTACTTC
CDR3: CASSVLADGVYEQYF

V: TRBV6-7
J: TRBJ1-5
D: .
size: .
DNA: TGTGCCAGCAGCGAGACAGATAGCAATCAGCCCCAGCATTTT
CDR3: CASSETDSNQPQHF

V: TRBV25-1
J: TRBJ1-6
D: .
size: .
DNA: TGTGCCAGCGGTCTGGGCGCGGGTTCACCCCTCCACTTT
CDR3: CASGLGAGSPLHF

V: TRBV7-2
J: TRBJ2-5
D: TRBD1
size: .
DNA: TGTGCCAGCAGCCCAGGGACAGGGTCGGTGGAGACCCAGTACTTC
CDR3: CASSPGTGSVETQYF

V: TRBV30
J: TRBJ1-5
D: .
size: .
DNA: TGTGCCTGGACCGAGGCAAATAGCAATCAGCCCCAGCATTTT
CDR3: CAWTEANSNQPQHF

V: TRBV30
J: TRBJ1-1
D: .
size: once
DNA: TGTGCCTGGAGTGTACCGGGGTTCCGGGCGAACACTGAAGCTTTCTTT
CDR3: CAWSVPGFRANTEAFF

V: TRBV4-3
J: TRBJ2-2
D: TRBD2
size: .
DNA: TGCGCCAGCAGCCATGTCTACGGGGGGGCCACCGGGGAGCTGTTTTTT
CDR3: CASSHVYGGATGELFF

V: TRBV11-2
J: TRBJ1-1
D: .
size: once
DNA: TGTGCCAGCAGCTTAGACCTCTCGCGGGTTAGTAGGTCCAGGAGGACTGAAGCTTTCTTT
CDR3: CASSLDLSRVSRSRRTEAFF

V: TRBV7-9
J: TRBJ1-2
D: .
size: .
DNA: TGTGCCAGCAGCTTAGGACGGGATAACTATGGCTACACCTTC
CDR3: CASSLGRDNYGYTF

V: TRBV4-2
J: TRBJ2-3
D: TRBD2
size: .
DNA: TGTGCCAGCAGCCAAGGAGCTGGGCGGGGGGGCTTCACAGATACGCAGTATTTT
CDR3: CASSQGAGRGGFTDTQYF

V: TRBV6-5
J: TRBJ1-1
D: .
size: .
DNA: TGTGCCAGCAGTTTTCAGTTAAACACTGAAGCTTTCTTT
CDR3: CASSFQLNTEAFF

V: TRBV19
J: TRBJ2-2
D: .
size: .
DNA: TGTGCCAGTAGGGCTGCAGGGGCCGGGGAGCTGTTTTTT
CDR3: CASRAAGAGELFF

V: TRBV7-2
J: TRBJ2-1
D: .
size: .
DNA: TGTGCCAGCAGCGGAACCGGGACAAGCTCCTACAATGAGCAGTTCTTC
CDR3: CASSGTGTSSYNEQFF

V: TRBV2
J: TRBJ2-3
D: TRBD1
size: .
DNA: TGTGCCAGCAGACGCGGACAGGGCACCACAGATACGCAGTATTTT
CDR3: CASRRGQGTTDTQYF

V: TRBV5-6
J: TRBJ1-3
D: .
size: few
DNA: TGTGCCAGCAGCCCTCGGGGAGGAAACACCATATATTTT
CDR3: CASSPRGGNTIYF

V: TRBV5-4
J: TRBJ2-1
D: TRBD1
size: once
DNA: TGTGCCAGCAGCCTGGACAGGGTGAGTGAGCAGTTCTTC
CDR3: CASSLDRVSEQFF

V: TRBV6-5
J: TRBJ2-1
D: TRBD2
size: once
DNA: TGTGCCACCAATGGGGGGGGGTTCAATGAGCAGTTCTTC
CDR3: CATNGGGFNEQFF

V: TRBV30
J: TRBJ1-1
D: .
size: once
DNA: TGTGCCTGGGGTCGAGGCCGGCGGGACACTGAAGCTTTCTTT
CDR3: CAWGRGRRDTEAFF